This T cell receptor (beta chain) stems from a study of beta chain features in type 1 diabetes. This clone was recorded at least ten times. Its antigen is currently unknown. General study results and limits: Shorter TCRB CDR3s, moderately but significantly so, were found in Type 1 diabetes patients in all four CD4+ subsets.

Expressed TCRB transcripts were sequenced after all isolated RNA was converted to cDNA. Generated by immunoSEQ multiplex PCR, the TCRdb table keeps only in-frame clones and is missing some. The table lists roughly 400,000 clones, around 9.6% of them singletons. The CDR3 runs to 15 residues. Germline-derived CDR1 and CDR2 are SGHNT and YYREEE (reference sequence). V was pared by 2 bases and J by 0 bases, with 11 bases between. The chain combines TRBV5-4 with TRBJ1-1, with D tentatively TRBD1 (5 bases). The source material was central memory CD4+ T cells from blood. The receptor was isolated from a man aged 25-45 years with type 1 diabetes. The DNA of the CDR3 is TGTGCCAGCAGCTTTGGGGACGTCATGAACACTGAAGCTTTCTTT. Translating gives CASSFGDVMNTEAFF. Drawing the rest from reference TRBV5-4 and TRBJ1-1, the complete variable domain is ETGVTQSPTHLIKTRGQQVTLRCSSQSGHNTVSWYQQALGQGPQFIFQYYREEENGRGNFPPRFSGLQFPNYSSELNVNALELDDSALYLCASSFGDVMNTEAFFGQGTRLTVV.